This TCR beta chain was found in a study of vaccination and CD4 T cells after COVID-19. Study-wide background: Participants got two doses of BNT162b2 or mRNA-1273 vaccine. The post-vaccine samples came a median 72 days after dose two (range 14 to 241).

CDR1 is SGHRS and CDR2 is YFSETQ in the germline V gene. V lost 1 base to trimming and J lost 0 bases, with 7 bases between them. The CDR3 runs to 15 residues. This clonotype came up a few times. Its target is unknown. Treatment in this sample: approximately 9-day PBMC culture with coronavirus spike peptide pools or control peptides (ViraFEST assay). No prior SARS-CoV-2 infection occurred in healthy vaccine recipients, per negative nucleocapsid antibodies before and after vaccination. CD4+ T cells that had been cultured provided DNA sequenced with the Oncomine TCR Beta short-read assay. From the PCR reads, TCRdb called clonotypes with MiXCR, one entry per CDR3 protein. This sample has over 14,000 distinct CDR3 sequences; about 29% occur once, and the top ten carry under 20%.

The receptor comes from a human donor who received a COVID-19 vaccine. The chain uses TRBV5-1 and TRBJ2-2; D is unresolved. The sequences come from CD4+ T cells from blood, cultured in vitro, collected before SARS-CoV-2 vaccination. As DNA, the CDR3 is TGCGCCAGCAGCTTGATACAGACGAACACCGGGGAGCTGTTTTTT. This codes for CASSLIQTNTGELFF.